A selection of T cell receptor delta chains follows, all from one sample in a study of Vδ1+ human thymocytes. TCRdb used CATT to re-call clones from the multiplex PCR reads. The profile shows about 50,000 delta-chain clones, roughly 16% of them singletons. Sequencing was carried out using Vdelta1+ gamma-delta thymocytes from the thymus. The source of these receptors is a girl less than two years old who had congenital heart surgery. Each CDR3 is given with its conserved first and last residue. D genes are given only for firm matches. For some rows the clone size is stated as once, few or many, or as a class when expanded; others skip it.

abundance	v_gene	j_gene	d_gene	CDR3aa	CDR3nt
few	TRDV1	TRDJ1	TRDD2	CALGEIPTLPDRSDKLIF	TGTGCTCTTGGGGAAATTCCTACTCTCCCCGATCGTTCTGATAAACTCATCTTT
few	TRDV1	TRDJ1	TRDD3	CALGEGLPRTQGVYWGIPDKLIF	TGTGCTCTTGGGGAAGGCCTTCCTAGGACCCAGGGTGTCTACTGGGGGATACCCGATAAACTCATCTTT
once	TRDV1	TRDJ1	NA	CALGELRPSYLGDKLIF	TGTGCTCTTGGGGAACTAAGGCCTTCGTACCTGGGAGATAAACTCATCTTT
NA	TRDV1	TRDJ1	TRDD2	CALGASYPTWGGRYTDKLIF	TGTGCTCTTGGGGCTTCCTACCCAACATGGGGTGGGAGGTACACCGATAAACTCATCTTT
NA	TRDV1	TRDJ1	TRDD3	CALGGYSYGNTGGLYTDKLIF	TGTGCTCTTGGGGGATATTCCTACGGTAATACTGGGGGACTCTACACCGATAAACTCATCTTT
few	TRDV1	TRDJ1	NA	CALGERRLILPRFRGILVDKLIF	TGTGCTCTTGGGGAACGACGGTTGATCCTTCCTAGGTTCCGGGGGATACTGGTCGATAAACTCATCTTT
NA	TRDV2	TRDJ1	TRDD3	CACDTFWGSYQYTDKLIF	TGTGCCTGTGACACTTTCTGGGGGTCATACCAGTACACCGATAAACTCATCTTT
few	TRDV1	TRDJ1	NA	CALGARPTAGYIYGGTHLDTDKLIF	TGTGCTCTTGGGGCCCGACCCACGGCAGGCTATATCTATGGGGGTACTCACCTAGACACCGATAAACTCATCTTT
NA	TRDV1	TRDJ1	TRDD3	CALGAYPLGDRADKLIF	TGTGCTCTTGGAGCCTACCCACTGGGGGATAGGGCCGATAAACTCATCTTT
NA	TRDV1	TRDJ1	TRDD2	CALGELFLRLGFGYTDKLIF	TGTGCTCTTGGAGAACTATTCCTACGATTGGGATTCGGGTACACCGATAAACTCATCTTT
NA	TRDV1	TRDJ1	NA	CALVPARGPTEGPTNTDKLIF	TGTGCTCTTGTCCCGGCGAGGGGGCCTACTGAGGGACCAACGAACACCGATAAACTCATCTTT
few	TRDV1	TRDJ1	TRDD3	CALGGHPSNAVLGDTSDKLIF	TGTGCTCTTGGGGGGCATCCTTCCAACGCTGTACTGGGGGATACATCAGATAAACTCATCTTT
NA	TRDV1	TRDJ1	NA	CALGKGVELARINTDKLIF	TGTGCTCTTGGGAAGGGAGTCGAGCTGGCCCGGATAAACACCGATAAACTCATCTTT
NA	TRDV1	TRDJ1	NA	CALGASGSDKLIF	TGTGCTCTTGGGGCGTCGGGGTCCGATAAACTCATCTTT
few	TRDV1	TRDJ1	NA	CALGELDGSTDKLIF	TGTGCTCTTGGGGAACTAGACGGATCGACCGATAAACTCATCTTT